The 25 T cell receptor beta chains listed next were all sequenced from one sample in a study of T cell changes during pregnancy in multiple sclerosis. TCRdb's copy holds only in-frame clones and misses some; the assay was immunoSEQ multiplex PCR. The sample lists under 90,000 clones, about 93% occurring once. Sequenced material: peripheral blood, taken in the second trimester of pregnancy. These TCRs come from a female donor in good health, enrolled as a control in a pregnancy study.

The V and J genes are TRBV4-2 and TRBJ2-7; 16 nucleotides agree with TRBD2. The CDR3 extends over 18 amino acids. Trimming cost V 4 bases and J 0 bases; bases outside gene matches: 6. The V gene's germline CDR1 is LGHNA and CDR2 YNFKEQ. DNA for the CDR3: TGTGCCAGCAGCCTGAGGGGACTAGCGGGGGGGAGCTCCTACGAGCAGTACTTC. Translating it yields CASSLRGLAGGSSYEQYF.

The chain joins TRBV6-5 to TRBJ2-3, with 7 bases matching TRBD1. CDR3 length equals 15 residues. From germline, CDR1 is MNHEY and CDR2 SVGAGI. V lost 10 bases and J lost 3; bases outside the gene matches: 13. The CDR3 sequence is CATSLRGRVTDTQYF. The CDR3 region has the DNA TGTGCCACGAGCCTTAGGGGGCGCGTAACAGATACGCAGTATTTT.

The chain combines TRBV11-2 with TRBJ2-2, with D hard to call. The CDR3 has 11 amino acids. V lost 6 bases and J lost 10, with 9 bases in between. In germline, CDR1 is SGHAT, CDR2 FQNNGV. CDR3 DNA sequence: TGTGCCAGCAGACTTGGTATGGAGCTGTTTTTT. This sequence encodes CASRLGMELFF.

For this clone: Other DNA sequences within the sample encode an identical CDR3. The rearrangement uses TRBV5-1 and TRBJ2-5, with a weak D call TRBD2 (6 bases). Germline CDR1 SGHRS, CDR2 YFSETQ. Trimming took off 4 bases at V and 2 bases at J, with 6 bases between the two ends. CDR3 size: 12 residues. The CDR3 region has the DNA TGCGCCAGCAGCCGGGGGCAAGAGACCCAGTACTTC. This translates into CASSRGQETQYF.

The rearrangement links TRBV5-1 to TRBJ2-1; 9 bases line up with TRBD2. This CDR3 contains 16 residues. J gave up 3 bases and V 4 bases, and 8 bases lay outside the gene matches. The germline gives CDR1 SGHRS, CDR2 YFSETQ. For the CDR3, the DNA is TGCGCCAGCAGCGACTTAGCGGGAGCGAACTACAATGAGCAGTTCTTC. Translation: CASSDLAGANYNEQFF.

This clone was observed once. The chain combines TRBV5-1 with TRBJ1-1; 9 bases fit TRBD1. With V trimmed by 0 bases and J by 2 bases, 5 bases remained unmatched. Germline CDR1 SGHRS, CDR2 YFSETQ. This CDR3 has 16 amino acids. CDR3 residues: CASSLVQGALNTEAFF. The CDR3 nucleotides are TGCGCCAGCAGCTTGGTACAGGGGGCTTTAAACACTGAAGCTTTCTTT.

The V and J genes are TRBV18 and TRBJ2-1; D is ambiguous. Trimming removed 3 bases at V and 9 bases at J, with 12 bases between. The CDR3 runs to 13 residues. CDR1 and CDR2 (germline): KGHSH, LQKENI. In DNA form, the CDR3 reads TGTGCCAGCTCACCGCCGCACGGTACTGAGCAGTTCTTC. It yields the protein CASSPPHGTEQFF.

The chain combines TRBV19 with TRBJ2-6; TRBD2 might be the D (5 bases). V dropped 7 bases and J dropped 2 bases, with 9 bases sitting between them. The CDR3 is 14 amino acids. Germline CDR1 LNHDA, CDR2 SQIVND (reference sequence). CDR3 nucleotides: TGTGCCAGTAAAGGAGGACCTGGGGCCAACGTCCTGACTTTC. Protein: CASKGGPGANVLTF.

V gene TRBV19 combines with J gene TRBJ2-7; possible D gene TRBD1, 5 bases. V lost 3 bases to trimming and J lost 0 bases, with 12 bases between them. This CDR3 region has 15 residues. Germline V gene lookup returns CDR1 LNHDA and CDR2 SQIVND (reference sequence). CDR3 loop: CASSISDSSSYEQYF. In DNA form, the CDR3 reads TGTGCCAGTAGTATTTCTGACAGTAGCTCCTACGAGCAGTACTTC.

J is TRBJ1-2 and V is TRBV28, with 7 nucleotides matching TRBD1. The germline gives CDR1 MDHEN, CDR2 SYDVKM. Trimming at V came to 6 bases and at J to 4 bases, leaving 11 bases not matched to a gene. The CDR3 totals 15 residues. CDR3 loop: CASRVGRGIGYGYTF. CDR3 bases: TGTGCCAGCAGAGTAGGCAGGGGGATCGGCTATGGCTACACCTTC.

This chain joins TRBV5-1 and TRBJ2-2; 9 positions agree with TRBD1. Trimming removed 4 bases from V and 3 bases from J; junction bases left unmatched: 10. The CDR3 runs to 17 residues. In germline, CDR1 is SGHRS, CDR2 YFSETQ. The CDR3 nucleotides are TGCGCCAGCAGCCCCTATCCCGGGACAGGGTACACCGGGGAGCTGTTTTTT. This translates into CASSPYPGTGYTGELFF.

V is TRBV6-1 and J is TRBJ1-4; no clear D. V lost 2 bases to trimming and J lost 5 bases, with 6 bases between them. The germline CDR1 and CDR2 sequences are MNHNS and SASEGT. This CDR3 is built from 13 residues. For the CDR3, the DNA is TGTGCCAGCAGTGAAAGCTGGAATGAAAAACTGTTTTTT. Its protein is CASSESWNEKLFF.

V is TRBV7-2 and J is TRBJ2-2; TRBD2 is a possible D gene (5 bases). Germline CDR1 SGHTA, CDR2 FQGNSA. Trimming took off 5 bases at V and 7 bases at J, with 20 bases between the two ends. This CDR3 has 16 residues. CDR3 sequence: CASSDDYSVLGGELFF. The CDR3 nucleotides are TGTGCCAGCAGCGACGACTACTCGGTTCTGGGCGGGGAGCTGTTTTTT.

The V gene is TRBV7-9, the J gene TRBJ1-2; tentative D call: TRBD1 (6 bases). The CDR3 extends over 15 amino acids. The germline CDR1 and CDR2 sequences are SEHNR and FQNEAQ (reference sequence). Trimming pared 2 bases from V and 4 bases from J, leaving 14 bases between. The DNA of the CDR3 is TGTGCCAGCAGCTTAATCCTCACAGGGAGCTATGGCTACACCTTC. It translates to CASSLILTGSYGYTF.

This clone was detected once. The chain employs TRBV5-1 and TRBJ2-1, with no clear D. The V and J ends lost 1 base and 5 bases respectively, with 10 bases between them. The CDR3 is 14 amino acids. CDR1 and CDR2 from the germline V gene are SGHRS and YFSETQ. CDR3: CASSLLGRNNEQFF. The CDR3 DNA reads as TGCGCCAGCAGCTTGTTGGGCAGGAACAATGAGCAGTTCTTC.

The V call is TRBV7-9, the J call TRBJ2-5; D is unresolved. This CDR3 is built from 13 residues. In germline, CDR1 is SEHNR, CDR2 FQNEAQ (reference sequence). V lost 3 bases and J lost 0, with 5 bases in between. For the CDR3, the DNA is TGTGCCAGCAGCTTCTCGGACCAAGAGACCCAGTACTTC. As protein: CASSFSDQETQYF.

This chain uses TRBV5-1 with TRBJ1-1; possible D gene TRBD1, 5 bases. Germline lookup yields CDR1 SGHRS and CDR2 YFSETQ. CDR3 length equals 14 residues. V lost 4 bases and J lost 0, with 10 bases in between. The CDR3 nucleotides are TGCGCCAGCAGCCTAGGGGATATGAACACTGAAGCTTTCTTT. Translating it yields CASSLGDMNTEAFF.

The chain combines TRBV6-4 with TRBJ2-2, with unresolved D. This CDR3 is built from 14 residues. Germline loops: CDR1 MRHNA, CDR2 SNTAGT. V was clipped by 0 bases and J by 5 bases, with 7 bases between them. This CDR3 reads CASSDSPGTGELFF. As DNA, the CDR3 is TGTGCCAGCAGTGACTCCCCAGGTACCGGGGAGCTGTTTTTT.

CDR3 amino acids: CASSSRVAGGHNEQFF. CDR3 DNA: TGTGCCAGCAGCTCACGGGTAGCGGGAGGCCACAATGAGCAGTTCTTC. This sequence joins TRBV7-2 and TRBJ2-1, with TRBD2 matching 10 bases. The CDR3 is 16 residues long. V was clipped by 4 bases and J by 5 bases; unmatched bases: 8. CDR1 and CDR2 from the germline V gene are SGHTA and FQGNSA. Looking up the rest from reference TRBV7-2 and TRBJ2-1 gives the full variable domain: GAGVSQSPSNKVTEKGKDVELRCDPISGHTALYWYRQSLGQGLEFLIYFQGNSAPDKSGLPSDRFSAERTGGSVSTLTIQRTQQEDSAVYLCASSSRVAGGHNEQFFGPGTRLTVL.

This clone is a singleton in its sample. A read error may produce the germline difference seen at one junction end. The chain recombines TRBV27 with TRBJ1-1; tentative D call: TRBD1 (5 bases). CDR1 is MNHEY, CDR2 SMNVEV, per germline (reference sequence). The CDR3 sequence is 13 residues long. CDR3 amino acids: CASSFQGNPEASF. DNA of the CDR3: TGTGCCAGCAGTTTTCAGGGAAATCCTGAAGCTTCCTTT.

V usage is TRBV5-6 and J usage is TRBJ2-7, with 9 bases identical to TRBD2. Losses at the gene ends were 4 bases for V and 0 bases for J; bases not matched to a gene: 11. The germline V gene has CDR1 SGHDT and CDR2 YYEEEE. The CDR3 has 17 amino acids. CDR3 nucleotides: TGTGCCAGCAGCCCGTGGGCTAGCGGGGTAAACTCCTACGAGCAGTACTTC. It yields the protein CASSPWASGVNSYEQYF. The entire variable domain, with the rest obtained from reference TRBV5-6 and TRBJ2-7, is as follows: DAGVTQSPTHLIKTRGQQVTLRCSPKSGHDTVSWYQQALGQGPQFIFQYYEEEERQRGNFPDRFSGHQFPNYSSELNVNALLLGDSALYLCASSPWASGVNSYEQYFGPGTRLTVT.

The V call is TRBV6-4, the J call TRBJ1-4, with a possible D match to TRBD1 (5 bases). Looked up from germline, CDR1 is MRHNA and CDR2 is SNTAGT. The CDR3 spans 15 residues. V was clipped by 3 bases and J by 8 bases, with 16 bases between them. The DNA of the CDR3 is TGTGCCAGCAGTGATGAGGAGGGGTGGCGGGAAAAACTGTTTTTT. Protein: CASSDEEGWREKLFF.

J is TRBJ1-1 and V is TRBV28; tentative D call: TRBD1 (6 bases). V was clipped by 5 bases and J by 3 bases, with 22 bases between them. Looked up from germline, CDR1 is MDHEN and CDR2 is SYDVKM. The CDR3 covers 17 residues. CDR3 in DNA: TGTGCCAGCAGTCTTGACAGGAAAAGATCTGGGCACACTGAAGCTTTCTTT. It is translated as CASSLDRKRSGHTEAFF.

The chain has TRBV2 and TRBJ2-5; 8 bases agree with TRBD1. The CDR3 is 16 amino acids. CDR1 is SNHLY, CDR2 FYNNEI, per germline. The ends lost 5 bases at V and 5 bases at J; junction bases unmatched: 13. CDR3 loop: CASSNGQGSFGETQYF. CDR3 bases: TGTGCCAGCAGTAATGGACAGGGCTCGTTTGGTGAGACCCAGTACTTC. Using reference TRBV2 and TRBJ2-5 for the parts outside the CDR3, the full variable domain is EPEVTQTPSHQVTQMGQEVILRCVPISNHLYFYWYRQILGQKVEFLVSFYNNEISEKSEIFDDQFSVERPDGSNFTLKIRSTKLEDSAMYFCASSNGQGSFGETQYFGPGTRLLVL.

The DNA of the CDR3 is TGCGCCAGCAGCCAAGAACCCCGACTAGCGGGAGGGCAAGAGACCCAGTACTTC. This encodes CASSQEPRLAGGQETQYF. The V call is TRBV4-1, the J call TRBJ2-5; the match to TRBD2 covers 14 bases. This CDR3 is built from 18 residues. The V gene end was trimmed by 0 bases and the J gene end by 2 bases; junction bases not matched to a gene: 5. Germline CDR1 reads MGHRA; CDR2 reads YSYEKL.